This T cell receptor beta chain was recorded in a study of blood T cells in healthy people across ages. Whole-study results and caveats: The diversity estimates, figures obtained from one million T cells, were considered underestimates.

The authors ran a second PCR of about 7 to 11 cycles using a sample-barcoded 5' primer and a J-beta primer mix. All cDNA molecules were each tagged by a template-switch adaptor with 12 random nucleotides. MiXCR, applied by TCRdb to the 5' RACE reads, yields one record per CDR3 protein. The sample holds 600,000 or so distinct CDR3 sequences; approximately 30% are singletons and the top ten take 15% to 18%. This clonotype showed up just a few times. Its antigen remains unknown. V lost 2 bases and J lost 2; bases outside the gene matches: 5. In germline, CDR1 is SQVTM, CDR2 ANQGSEA. The CDR3 is made up of 14 amino acids.

V gene TRBV29-1 combines with J gene TRBJ1-1; 7 bases align to TRBD1. The sample was blood. This receptor was obtained from a woman older than 75 in good health. The CDR3 DNA reads as TGCAGCGTTGAATCGAGACAGGGAAACACTGAAGCTTTCTTT. This encodes CSVESRQGNTEAFF.